Each of the 3 T cell receptor beta chains below was sequenced from the same sample in a study of OX40 agonist ivuxolimab in advanced cancers. Repertoires were generated with immunoSEQ multiplex PCR, while TCRdb's copy carries only in-frame clones and drops some. The sample lists 65,000 to 85,000 clones, around 85% occurring once. Sequenced material: CD4+ or CD8+ T cells sorted from blood, taken in a trial of the OX40 agonist ivuxolimab. The origin of the receptors is an adult with an advanced solid tumor such as melanoma, head and neck, liver or kidney cancer.

The V call is TRBV19, the J call TRBJ1-1; 9 positions agree with TRBD1. Germline V CDR1 and CDR2: LNHDA, SQIVND (reference sequence). V dropped 5 bases and J dropped 3; count of bases not matched to a gene: 10. The CDR3 spans 16 residues. The chain's CDR3 is CASSPIPGQGYTEAFF. The CDR3 DNA follows: TGTGCCAGTAGTCCTATACCGGGACAGGGCTACACTGAAGCTTTCTTT.

The rearrangement joins TRBV19 to TRBJ1-3; D gene ambiguous. Trimming pared 7 bases from V and 0 bases from J, leaving 16 bases between. Looked up from germline, CDR1 is LNHDA and CDR2 is SQIVND (reference sequence). The CDR3 loop spans 16 amino acids. The CDR3 region has the DNA TGTGCCAGTACCGAAGGTCGGAGACTCTCTGGAAACACCATATATTTT. Residues: CASTEGRRLSGNTIYF.

The chain links TRBV2 to TRBJ1-1; D perhaps matches TRBD1 (5 bases). Deletions cut 0 bases from V and 8 bases from J, with 13 bases between. Germline CDR1 is SNHLY and CDR2 is FYNNEI. The CDR3 runs 14 residues. CDR3 nucleotides: TGTGCCAGCAGTGAAGCGGAGGGGAGGTCCGAAGCTTTCTTT. It is translated as CASSEAEGRSEAFF.